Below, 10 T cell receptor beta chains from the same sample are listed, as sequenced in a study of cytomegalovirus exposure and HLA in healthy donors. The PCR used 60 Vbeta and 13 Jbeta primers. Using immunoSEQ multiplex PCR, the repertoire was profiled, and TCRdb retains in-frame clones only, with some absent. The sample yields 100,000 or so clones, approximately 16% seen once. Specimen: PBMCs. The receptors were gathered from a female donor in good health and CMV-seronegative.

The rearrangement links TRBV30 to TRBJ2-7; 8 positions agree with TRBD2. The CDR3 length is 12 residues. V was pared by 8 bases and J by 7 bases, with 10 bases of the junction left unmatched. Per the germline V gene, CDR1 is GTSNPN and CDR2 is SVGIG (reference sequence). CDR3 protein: CAGGTRGVEQYF. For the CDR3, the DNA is TGTGCCGGGGGGACTAGGGGAGTGGAGCAGTACTTC.

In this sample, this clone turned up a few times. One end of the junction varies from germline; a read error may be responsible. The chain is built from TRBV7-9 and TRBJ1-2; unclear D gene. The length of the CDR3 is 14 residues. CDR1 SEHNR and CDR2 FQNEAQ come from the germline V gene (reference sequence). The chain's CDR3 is CASSLAEGTGGYTF. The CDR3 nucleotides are TGTGCCAGCAGCCTAGCGGAGGGTACCGGTGGCTACACCTTC. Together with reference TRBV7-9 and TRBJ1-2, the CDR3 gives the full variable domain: DTGVSQNPRHKITKRGQNVTFRCDPISEHNRLYWYRQTLGQGPEFLTYFQNEAQLEKSRLLSDRFSAERPKGSFSTLEIQRTEQGDSAMYLCASSLAEGTGGYTFGSGTRLTVV.

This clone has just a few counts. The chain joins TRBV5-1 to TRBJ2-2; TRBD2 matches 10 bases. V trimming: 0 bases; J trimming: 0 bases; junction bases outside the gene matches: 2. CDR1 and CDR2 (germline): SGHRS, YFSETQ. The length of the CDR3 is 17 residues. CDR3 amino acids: CASSLVLAGANTGELFF. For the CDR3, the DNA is TGCGCCAGCAGCTTGGTTCTAGCGGGAGCGAACACCGGGGAGCTGTTTTTT.

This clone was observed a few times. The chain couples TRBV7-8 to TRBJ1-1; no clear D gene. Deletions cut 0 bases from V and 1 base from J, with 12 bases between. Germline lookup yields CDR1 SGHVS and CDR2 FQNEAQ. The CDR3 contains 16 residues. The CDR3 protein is CASSLARFSWNTEAFF. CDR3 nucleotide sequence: TGTGCCAGCAGCTTAGCGCGTTTCTCTTGGAACACTGAAGCTTTCTTT.

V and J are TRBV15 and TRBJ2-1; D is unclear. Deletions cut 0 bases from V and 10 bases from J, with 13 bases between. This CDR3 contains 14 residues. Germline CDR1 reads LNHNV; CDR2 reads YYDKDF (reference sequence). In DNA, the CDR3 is TGTGCCACCAGCAGAGATCCGTTCGGCAGGGAGCAGTTCTTC. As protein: CATSRDPFGREQFF.

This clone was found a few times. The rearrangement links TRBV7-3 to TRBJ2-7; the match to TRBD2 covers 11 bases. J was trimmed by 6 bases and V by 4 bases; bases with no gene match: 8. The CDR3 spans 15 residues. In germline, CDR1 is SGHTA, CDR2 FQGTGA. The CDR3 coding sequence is TGTGCCAGCAGCTCTAAAACTGGGACTAGCGGCGAGCAGTACTTC. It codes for CASSSKTGTSGEQYF.

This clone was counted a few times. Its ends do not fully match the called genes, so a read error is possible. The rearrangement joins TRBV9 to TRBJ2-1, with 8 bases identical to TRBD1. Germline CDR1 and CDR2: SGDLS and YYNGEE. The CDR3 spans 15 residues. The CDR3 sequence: CASSAGTGSFNEQFF. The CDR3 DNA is TGTGCCAGCAGCGCTGGGACAGGTTCCTTCAATGAGCAGTTCTTC.

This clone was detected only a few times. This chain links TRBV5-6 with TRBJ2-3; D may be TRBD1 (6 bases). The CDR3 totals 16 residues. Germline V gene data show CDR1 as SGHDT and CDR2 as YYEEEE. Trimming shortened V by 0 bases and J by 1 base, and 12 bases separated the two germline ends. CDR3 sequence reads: CASSLVGKGGTDTQYF. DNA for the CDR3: TGTGCCAGCAGCTTGGTAGGGAAGGGGGGCACAGATACGCAGTATTTT.

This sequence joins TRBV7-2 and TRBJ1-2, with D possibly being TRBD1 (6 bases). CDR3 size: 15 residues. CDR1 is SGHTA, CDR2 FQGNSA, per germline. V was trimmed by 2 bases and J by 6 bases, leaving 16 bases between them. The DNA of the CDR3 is TGTGCCAGCAGCTTATGGCCCGGGGGGCGGGATGGCTACACCTTC. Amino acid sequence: CASSLWPGGRDGYTF.

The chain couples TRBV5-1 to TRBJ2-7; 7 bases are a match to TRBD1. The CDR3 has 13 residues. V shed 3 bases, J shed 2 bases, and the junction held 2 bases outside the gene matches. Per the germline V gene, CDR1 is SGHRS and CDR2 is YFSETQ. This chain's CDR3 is CASSSTGAYEQYF. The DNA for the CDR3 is TGCGCCAGCAGCTCCACAGGGGCCTACGAGCAGTACTTC.